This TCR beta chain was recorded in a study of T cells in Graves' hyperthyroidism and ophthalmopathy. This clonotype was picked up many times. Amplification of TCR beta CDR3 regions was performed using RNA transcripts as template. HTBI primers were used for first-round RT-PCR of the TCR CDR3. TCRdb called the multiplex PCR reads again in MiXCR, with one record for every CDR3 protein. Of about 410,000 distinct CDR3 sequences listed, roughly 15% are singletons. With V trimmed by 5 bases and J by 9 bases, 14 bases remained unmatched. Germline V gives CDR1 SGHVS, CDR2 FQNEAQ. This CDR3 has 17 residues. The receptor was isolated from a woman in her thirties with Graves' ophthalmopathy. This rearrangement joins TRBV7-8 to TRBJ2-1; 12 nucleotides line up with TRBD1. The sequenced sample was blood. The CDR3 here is CASSAPFRDRGRGEQFF. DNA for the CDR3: TGTGCCAGCAGCGCACCATTCCGGGACAGGGGGCGAGGTGAGCAGTTCTTC.